The text below deals with one T cell receptor beta chain. In the authors' methods: Amplified reference gene primers provided the basis for estimating nucleated cell counts. The table came from immunoSEQ multiplex PCR; TCRdb's copy has only in-frame clones and leaves some out. V, J and clone size are taken as reported in that table, and D and trimming were inferred from the DNA itself. Of approximately 460,000 clones in the sample, 85% to 90% were seen once. Seattle participants joined during active infection and were tracked over time. The record originates from a study of blood T cell repertoires in COVID-19. Study background: The analysed material was cDNA or gDNA that came from T cells, B-cell-depleted T cells, or PBMCs.

The germline gives CDR1 MNHEY, CDR2 SVGAGI. This CDR3 spans 14 amino acids. V lost 0 bases and J lost 4, with 9 bases in between. What was sequenced was peripheral blood. The sequence was collected from a young man with COVID-19, enrolled during active disease. This chain links TRBV6-5 with TRBJ1-2; D gene unclear. CDR3 DNA sequence: TGTGCCAGCAGTTACTCCTCTACTCTCTATGGCTACACCTTC. It is translated as CASSYSSTLYGYTF.